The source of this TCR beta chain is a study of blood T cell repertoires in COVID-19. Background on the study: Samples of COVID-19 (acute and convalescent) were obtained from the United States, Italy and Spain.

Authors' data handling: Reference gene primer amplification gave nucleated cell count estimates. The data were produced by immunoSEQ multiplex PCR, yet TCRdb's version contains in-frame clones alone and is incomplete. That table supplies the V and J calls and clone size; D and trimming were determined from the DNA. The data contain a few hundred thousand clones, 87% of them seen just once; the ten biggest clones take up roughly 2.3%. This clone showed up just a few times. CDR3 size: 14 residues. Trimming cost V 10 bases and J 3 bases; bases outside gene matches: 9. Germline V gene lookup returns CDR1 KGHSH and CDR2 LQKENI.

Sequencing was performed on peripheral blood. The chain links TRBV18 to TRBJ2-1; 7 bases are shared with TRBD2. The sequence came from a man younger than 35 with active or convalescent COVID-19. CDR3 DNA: TGTGCCACCCGCAGCGGGATGGACTACAATGAGCAGTTCTTC. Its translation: CATRSGMDYNEQFF.